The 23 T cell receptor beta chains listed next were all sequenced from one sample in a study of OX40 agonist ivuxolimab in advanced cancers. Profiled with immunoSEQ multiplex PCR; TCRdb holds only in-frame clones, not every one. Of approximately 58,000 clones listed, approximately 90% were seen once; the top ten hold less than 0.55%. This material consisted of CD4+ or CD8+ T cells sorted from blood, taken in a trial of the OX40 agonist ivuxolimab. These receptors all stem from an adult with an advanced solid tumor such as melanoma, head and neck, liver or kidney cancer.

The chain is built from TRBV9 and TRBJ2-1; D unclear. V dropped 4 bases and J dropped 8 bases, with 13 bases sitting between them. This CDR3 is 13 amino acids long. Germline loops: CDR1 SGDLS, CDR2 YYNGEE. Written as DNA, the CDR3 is TGTGCCAGCAGCCCCCTGCCCGGCGATGAGCAGTTCTTC. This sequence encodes CASSPLPGDEQFF.

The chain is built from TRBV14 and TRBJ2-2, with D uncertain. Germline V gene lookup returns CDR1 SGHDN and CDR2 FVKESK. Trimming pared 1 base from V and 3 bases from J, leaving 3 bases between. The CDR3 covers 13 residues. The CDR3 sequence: CASSQGYTGELFF. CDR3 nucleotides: TGTGCCAGCAGCCAAGGGTACACCGGGGAGCTGTTTTTT.

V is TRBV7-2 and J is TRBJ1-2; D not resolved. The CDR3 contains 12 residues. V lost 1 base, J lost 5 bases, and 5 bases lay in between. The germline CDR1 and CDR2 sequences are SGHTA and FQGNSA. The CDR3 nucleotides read TGTGCCAGCAGCTTAGAGGGATATGGCTACACCTTC. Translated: CASSLEGYGYTF. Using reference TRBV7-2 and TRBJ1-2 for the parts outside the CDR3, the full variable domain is GAGVSQSPSNKVTEKGKDVELRCDPISGHTALYWYRQSLGQGLEFLIYFQGNSAPDKSGLPSDRFSAERTGGSVSTLTIQRTQQEDSAVYLCASSLEGYGYTFGSGTRLTVV.

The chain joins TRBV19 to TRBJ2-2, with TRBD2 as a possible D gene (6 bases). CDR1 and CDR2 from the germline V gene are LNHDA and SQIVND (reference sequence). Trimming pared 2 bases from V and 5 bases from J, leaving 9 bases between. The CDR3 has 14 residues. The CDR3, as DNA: TGTGCCAGTAGTATAAGGGCGGGGACCGGGGAGCTGTTTTTT. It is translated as CASSIRAGTGELFF.

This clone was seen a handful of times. In nucleotides, the CDR3 is TGTGCCAGCAGCCCTGATGGGGACAGGGCTGAAAAACTGTTTTTT. It specifies CASSPDGDRAEKLFF. The gene calls are TRBV7-9 and TRBJ1-4; 9 bases match TRBD1. Germline CDR1 is SEHNR and CDR2 is FQNEAQ (reference sequence). Trimming removed 5 bases from V and 7 bases from J; junction bases left unmatched: 8. The length of the CDR3 is 15 residues.

CDR3 DNA sequence: TGTGCCTGGAATCAATCCCCTAAGACAGGGGTTTACGAGCAGTACTTC. It codes for CAWNQSPKTGVYEQYF. This chain uses TRBV30 with TRBJ2-7; 8 nucleotides line up with TRBD1. The V gene's germline CDR1 is GTSNPN and CDR2 SVGIG (reference sequence). Trimming cost V 4 bases and J 4 bases; bases outside gene matches: 15. The CDR3 is 16 amino acids.

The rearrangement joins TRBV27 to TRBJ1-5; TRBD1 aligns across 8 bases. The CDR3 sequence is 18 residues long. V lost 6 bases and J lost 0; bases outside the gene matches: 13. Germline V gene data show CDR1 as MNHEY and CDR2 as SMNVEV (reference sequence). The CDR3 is CASSLSGGAADSNQPQHF. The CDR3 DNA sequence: TGTGCCAGCAGCCTGTCAGGGGGCGCGGCGGATAGCAATCAGCCCCAGCATTTT.

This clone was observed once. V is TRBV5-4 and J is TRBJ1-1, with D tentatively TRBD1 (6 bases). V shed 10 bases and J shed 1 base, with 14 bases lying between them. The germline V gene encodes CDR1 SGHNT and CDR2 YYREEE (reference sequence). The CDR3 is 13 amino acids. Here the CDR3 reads CADRLGGNTEAFF. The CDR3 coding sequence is TGTGCCGATCGCTTAGGGGGGAACACTGAAGCTTTCTTT.

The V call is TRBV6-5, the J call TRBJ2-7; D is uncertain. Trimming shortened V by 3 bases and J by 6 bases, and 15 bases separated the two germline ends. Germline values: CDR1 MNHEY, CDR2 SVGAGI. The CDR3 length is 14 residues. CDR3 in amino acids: CASSYGQVPFEQYF. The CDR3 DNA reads TGTGCCAGCAGTTATGGTCAGGTCCCCTTCGAGCAGTACTTC.

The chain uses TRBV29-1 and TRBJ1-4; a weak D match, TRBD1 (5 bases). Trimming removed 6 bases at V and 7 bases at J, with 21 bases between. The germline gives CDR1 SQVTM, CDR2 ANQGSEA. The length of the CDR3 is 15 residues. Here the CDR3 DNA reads TGCAGCGTCAGTAATACAGGAGGCCGGGGTGAAAAACTGTTTTTT. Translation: CSVSNTGGRGEKLFF.

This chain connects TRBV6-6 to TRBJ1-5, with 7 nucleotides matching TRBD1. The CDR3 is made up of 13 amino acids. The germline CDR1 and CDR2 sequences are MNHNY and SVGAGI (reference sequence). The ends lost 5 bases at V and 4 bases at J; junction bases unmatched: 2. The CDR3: CASSETGNQPQHF. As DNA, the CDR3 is TGTGCCAGCAGTGAGACAGGGAATCAGCCCCAGCATTTT.

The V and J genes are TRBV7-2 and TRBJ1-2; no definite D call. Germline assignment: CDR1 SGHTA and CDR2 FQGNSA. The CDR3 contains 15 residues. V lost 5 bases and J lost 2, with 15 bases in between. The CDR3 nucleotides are TGTGCCAGCAGCCCGACGGCCTTTACCAACTATGGCTACACCTTC. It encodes CASSPTAFTNYGYTF. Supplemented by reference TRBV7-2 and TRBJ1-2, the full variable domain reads GAGVSQSPSNKVTEKGKDVELRCDPISGHTALYWYRQSLGQGLEFLIYFQGNSAPDKSGLPSDRFSAERTGGSVSTLTIQRTQQEDSAVYLCASSPTAFTNYGYTFGSGTRLTVV.

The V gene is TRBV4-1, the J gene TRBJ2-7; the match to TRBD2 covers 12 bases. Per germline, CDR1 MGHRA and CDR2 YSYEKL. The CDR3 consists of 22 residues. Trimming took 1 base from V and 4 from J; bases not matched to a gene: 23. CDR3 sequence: CASSQGSAAVLAGGRTEYEQYF. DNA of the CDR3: TGCGCCAGCAGCCAAGGATCCGCGGCGGTACTAGCGGGAGGTCGAACGGAGTACGAGCAGTACTTC.

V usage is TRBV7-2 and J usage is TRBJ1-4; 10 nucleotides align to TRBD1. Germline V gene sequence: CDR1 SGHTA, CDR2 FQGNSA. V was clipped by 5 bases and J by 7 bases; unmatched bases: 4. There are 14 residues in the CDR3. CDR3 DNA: TGTGCCAGCAGCCGACAGGGGGCGGGTGAAAAACTGTTTTTT. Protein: CASSRQGAGEKLFF.

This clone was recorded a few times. CDR3 sequence (DNA): TGTGCCAGCAGTTCCCCAGAAGCTAGCAATCAGCCCCAGCATTTT. Amino acids: CASSSPEASNQPQHF. The J gene is TRBJ1-5, the V gene TRBV6-7; no clear D gene. TRBV6-7 falls under the ORF class, with uncertain function. V lost 4 bases, J lost 0 bases, and 10 bases lay in between. This CDR3 has 15 amino acids.

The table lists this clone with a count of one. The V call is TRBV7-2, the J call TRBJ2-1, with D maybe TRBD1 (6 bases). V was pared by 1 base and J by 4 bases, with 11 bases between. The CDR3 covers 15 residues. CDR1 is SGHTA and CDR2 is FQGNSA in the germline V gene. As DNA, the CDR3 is TGTGCCAGCAGCTTAGGCGGACAGAAGTACAATGAGCAGTTCTTC. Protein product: CASSLGGQKYNEQFF.

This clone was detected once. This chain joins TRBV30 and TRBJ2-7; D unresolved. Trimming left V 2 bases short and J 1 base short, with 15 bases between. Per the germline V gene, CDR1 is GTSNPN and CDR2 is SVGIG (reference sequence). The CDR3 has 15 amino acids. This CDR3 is CAWSPLTRPSYEQYF. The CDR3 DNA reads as TGTGCCTGGAGTCCACTTACCCGTCCTTCCTACGAGCAGTACTTC.

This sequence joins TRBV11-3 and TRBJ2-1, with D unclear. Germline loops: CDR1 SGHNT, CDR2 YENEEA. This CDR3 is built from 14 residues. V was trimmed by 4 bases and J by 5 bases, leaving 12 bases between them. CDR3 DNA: TGTGCCAGCAGCTCCCTGTGGAGAAACAATGAGCAGTTCTTC. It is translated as CASSSLWRNNEQFF.

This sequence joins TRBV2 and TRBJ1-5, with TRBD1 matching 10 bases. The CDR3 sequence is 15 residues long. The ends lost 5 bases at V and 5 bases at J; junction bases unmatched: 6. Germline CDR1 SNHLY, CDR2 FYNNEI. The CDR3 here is CASSPIDRGHQPQHF. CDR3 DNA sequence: TGTGCCAGCAGTCCCATCGACAGGGGGCATCAGCCCCAGCATTTT.

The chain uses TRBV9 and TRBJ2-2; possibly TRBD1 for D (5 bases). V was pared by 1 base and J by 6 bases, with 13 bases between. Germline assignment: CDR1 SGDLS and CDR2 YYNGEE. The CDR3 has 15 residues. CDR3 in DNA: TGTGCCAGCAGCGTACAGGGTTCGGGTTCCGGGGAGCTGTTTTTT. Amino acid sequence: CASSVQGSGSGELFF.

The CDR3 protein is CASSVAVGVGETQYF. CDR3 DNA sequence: TGTGCCAGCAGCGTAGCTGTGGGGGTAGGGGAGACCCAGTACTTC. This chain joins TRBV9 and TRBJ2-5; TRBD1 or TRBD2 may be the D gene (5 bases each). Germline V CDR1 and CDR2: SGDLS, YYNGEE. The CDR3 spans 15 residues. V gave up 0 bases and J gave up 5 bases, with 14 bases separating them.

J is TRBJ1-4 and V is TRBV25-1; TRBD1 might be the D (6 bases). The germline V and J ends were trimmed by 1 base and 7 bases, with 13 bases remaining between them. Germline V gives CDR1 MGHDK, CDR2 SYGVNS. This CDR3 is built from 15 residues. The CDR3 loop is CASSEWQGQGEKLFF. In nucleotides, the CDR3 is TGTGCCAGCAGTGAATGGCAGGGGCAAGGTGAAAAACTGTTTTTT. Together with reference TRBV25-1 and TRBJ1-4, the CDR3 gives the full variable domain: EADIYQTPRYLVIGTGKKITLECSQTMGHDKMYWYQQDPGMELHLIHYSYGVNSTEKGDLSSESTVSRIRTEHFPLTLESARPSHTSQYLCASSEWQGQGEKLFFGSGTQLSVL.

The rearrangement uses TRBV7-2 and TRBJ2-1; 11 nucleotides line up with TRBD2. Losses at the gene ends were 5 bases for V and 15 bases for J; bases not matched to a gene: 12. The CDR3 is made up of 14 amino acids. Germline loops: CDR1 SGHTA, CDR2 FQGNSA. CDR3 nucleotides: TGTGCCAGCAGCCCCCAACTACTAGCGGGAGATGTGTTCTTC. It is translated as CASSPQLLAGDVFF.